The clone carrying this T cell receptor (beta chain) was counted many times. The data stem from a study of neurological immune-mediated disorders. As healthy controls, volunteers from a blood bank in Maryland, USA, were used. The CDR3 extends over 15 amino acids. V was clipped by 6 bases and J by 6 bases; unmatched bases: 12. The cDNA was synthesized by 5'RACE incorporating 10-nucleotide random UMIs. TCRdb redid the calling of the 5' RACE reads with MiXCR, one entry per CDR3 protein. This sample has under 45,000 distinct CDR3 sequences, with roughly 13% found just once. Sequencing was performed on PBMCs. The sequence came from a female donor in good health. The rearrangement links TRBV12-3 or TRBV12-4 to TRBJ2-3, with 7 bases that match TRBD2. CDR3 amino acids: CASRPSGISGDTQYF. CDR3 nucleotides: TGTGCCAGCAGGCCAAGCGGGATTAGTGGGGATACGCAGTATTTT.